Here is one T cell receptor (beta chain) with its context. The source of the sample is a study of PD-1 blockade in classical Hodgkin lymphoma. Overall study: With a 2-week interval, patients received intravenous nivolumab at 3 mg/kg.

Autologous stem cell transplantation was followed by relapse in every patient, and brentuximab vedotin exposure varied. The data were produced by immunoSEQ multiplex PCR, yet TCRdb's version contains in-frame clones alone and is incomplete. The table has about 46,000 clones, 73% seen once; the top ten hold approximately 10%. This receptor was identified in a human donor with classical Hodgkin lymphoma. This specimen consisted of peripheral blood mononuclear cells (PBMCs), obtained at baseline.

The CDR3 bases are TGTGCCAGCATCGACCGGCCGTACGATACGCAGTATTTT. Its protein product is CASIDRPYDTQYF. The chain combines TRBV27 with TRBJ2-3; D is ambiguous. The CDR3 runs to 13 residues. V was shortened by 7 bases and J by 6 bases, with 14 bases between the two germline ends. Germline CDR1 and CDR2: MNHEY and SMNVEV (reference sequence).